This T cell receptor beta chain is from a study of blood T cell repertoires in COVID-19. On the study more broadly: Whether acute or convalescent, the COVID-19 samples came from the United States, Italy and Spain. The cDNA or gDNA used as material had been derived from T cells, B-cell-depleted T cells, or PBMCs.

As handled by the study authors: Amplification from reference gene primers served as the basis for estimated nucleated cell counts. Data came from immunoSEQ multiplex PCR; TCRdb stores just in-frame clones and leaves some out. The DNA gave D and trimming, while V, J and clone size come from that table. The sample carries approximately 61,000 clones, 65% to 85% recorded once. The V and J ends lost 4 bases and 1 base respectively, with 9 bases between them. Looked up from germline, CDR1 is MGHRA and CDR2 is YSYEKL. CDR3 size: 14 residues. J is TRBJ2-3 and V is TRBV4-1; D is undetermined. The clonotype comes from a woman in her sixties or seventies with acute or convalescent COVID-19. Sequencing used peripheral blood. The CDR3 loop reads CASSPKPGTDTQYF. In nucleotides, the CDR3 is TGCGCCAGCAGCCCTAAACCGGGCACAGATACGCAGTATTTT.